Shown below are 2 T cell receptor beta chains from a single sample sequenced in a study of T cells after yellow fever vaccination. TCRdb re-called the 5' RACE reads through MiXCR, storing one row per CDR3 protein. Of some 600,000 distinct CDR3 sequences in the sample, about 17% were seen once. This sample comprised PBMCs, obtained 5 days after the first yellow fever vaccination. These receptors were collected from a man aged 18 to 30 who received the YFV17D yellow fever vaccine.

The J gene is TRBJ1-2, the V gene TRBV7-3, with D hard to call. V was cut by 5 bases and J by 4 bases, with 11 bases left in between. The V gene's germline CDR1 is SGHTA and CDR2 FQGTGA. The CDR3 totals 13 residues. The DNA of the CDR3 is TGTGCCAGCAGCCAGGCCGAGGGCTATGGCTACACCTTC. Translating it yields CASSQAEGYGYTF.

V usage is TRBV5-1 and J usage is TRBJ2-5; 9 bases match TRBD1. This CDR3 spans 15 amino acids. Germline CDR1 is SGHRS and CDR2 is YFSETQ. The V and J ends lost 4 bases and 5 bases, in that order; junction bases with no gene match: 9. The CDR3 sequence is CASSVTGGSLETQYF. In DNA, the CDR3 is TGCGCCAGCAGCGTCACAGGGGGCTCTTTGGAGACCCAGTACTTC.